Following are 13 T cell receptor beta chains from one sample sequenced in a study of CD8 T cells in ankylosing spondylitis. General study findings and limits: What seemed typical of ankylosing spondylitis blood was a TCR beta motif built from several highly homologous variants.

For these TCRs, the target antigens are not known. TCRdb independently ran MiXCR on the 5' RACE reads; one entry per CDR3 protein. In the table there are 450,000 to 550,000 distinct CDR3 sequences, about 5.7% of which are singletons. The sequenced sample consisted of blood, either unsorted or a sorted T cell fraction (not recorded which). These receptor sequences come from a male donor with ankylosing spondylitis.

This clonotype was counted at least ten times. Written as DNA, the CDR3 is TGCAGTGCTAGACTACCGACAGGGGGCTCCGAGCAGTACTTC. Encoded protein: CSARLPTGGSEQYF. This chain connects TRBV20-1 to TRBJ2-7, with 10 bases identical to TRBD1. The CDR3 sequence is 14 residues long. The trim removed 2 bases at V and 6 bases at J, leaving 7 bases unmatched. Looked up from germline, CDR1 is DFQATT and CDR2 is SNEGSKA (reference sequence).

This clonotype has a handful of counts. J is TRBJ2-7 and V is TRBV7-9; 7 nucleotides match TRBD1. CDR3 size: 13 residues. The germline CDR1 and CDR2 sequences are SEHNR and FQNEAQ (reference sequence). J was trimmed by 6 bases and V by 5 bases; bases with no gene match: 7. The CDR3 nucleotides read TGTGCCAGCAGCCCTAGAGACAGGGCCGAGCAGTACTTC. Residues: CASSPRDRAEQYF.

This clonotype was found many times. The rearrangement joins TRBV4-3 to TRBJ2-1; 8 bases map to TRBD2. J gave up 7 bases and V 0 bases, and 20 bases lay outside the gene matches. Germline V lookup: CDR1 LGHNA, CDR2 YSLEER. The CDR3 covers 20 residues. The CDR3 DNA reads TGCGCCAGCAGCCAAGATCTAAGCGGGACTAGATTCCTGGTCTCAAATGAGCAGTTCTTC. Its protein is CASSQDLSGTRFLVSNEQFF.

This clonotype came up many times. The genes are TRBV20-1 and TRBJ2-5; 7 bases map to TRBD2. The V segment lost 7 bases and the J segment 6 bases; nucleotides outside the gene matches: 11. Germline V gene sequence: CDR1 DFQATT, CDR2 SNEGSKA (reference sequence). CDR3 length: 13 residues. The CDR3 loop is CSGEGQGLKTQYF. For the CDR3, the DNA is TGCAGTGGGGAGGGGCAGGGCTTAAAGACCCAGTACTTC.

This clonotype was recorded at least ten times. The chain employs TRBV5-1 and TRBJ2-7; D uncertain. Trimming left V 4 bases short and J 1 base short, with 18 bases between. Germline CDR1 SGHRS, CDR2 YFSETQ. CDR3 length: 16 amino acids. CDR3 sequence (DNA): TGCGCCAGCAGCGAGTTTGGTAGTGCCTCATCCTACGAGCAGTACTTC. It translates to CASSEFGSASSYEQYF.

This sequence joins TRBV27 and TRBJ2-1; 11 bases fit TRBD2. Looked up from germline, CDR1 is MNHEY and CDR2 is SMNVEV (reference sequence). The CDR3 covers 17 residues. The J segment lost 8 bases and the V segment lost 2 bases, leaving 11 bases of the junction unmatched. As DNA, the CDR3 is TGTGCCAGCAGTTTACCGAAACTAGCGGGAGTGATATATGAGCAGTTCTTC. Its protein product is CASSLPKLAGVIYEQFF.

The sample holds many counts of this clonotype. The rearrangement joins TRBV11-1 to TRBJ2-7; 16 bases agree with TRBD2. This CDR3 comprises 18 residues. Trimming removed 5 bases from V and 3 bases from J; junction bases left unmatched: 10. From germline, CDR1 is SGHAT and CDR2 FQDESV (reference sequence). DNA of the CDR3: TGTGCCAGCAGCCCTGGGACTAGCGGGAGGGGGGTTAACTACGAGCAGTACTTC. It is translated as CASSPGTSGRGVNYEQYF.

About this clonotype: A much larger clone differs from this one at a single base, so this may be a read error. The conserved closing phenylalanine or tryptophan is absent in this CDR3, likely reflecting a read error. V is TRBV7-9 and J is TRBJ2-7; D gene ambiguous. V lost 0 bases and J 2 bases, leaving 8 bases between the germline ends. CDR3 size: 14 residues. Per germline, CDR1 SEHNR and CDR2 FQNEAQ (reference sequence). CDR3 residues: CASSLASTAYEQYL. Here the CDR3 DNA reads TGTGCCAGCAGCTTAGCCTCCACGGCCTACGAGCAGTACCTC.

This clonotype occurred many times. This chain connects TRBV5-1 to TRBJ1-2, with TRBD1 matching 7 bases. The CDR3 is made up of 16 amino acids. Trimming took 4 bases from V and 2 from J; bases not matched to a gene: 11. In germline, CDR1 is SGHRS, CDR2 YFSETQ. CDR3 in DNA: TGCGCCAGCAGCGTGATTATCGGACAGGAGAACTATGGCTACACCTTC. Amino acids: CASSVIIGQENYGYTF. The complete variable domain, with remaining parts taken from reference TRBV5-1 and TRBJ1-2, reads KAGVTQTPRYLIKTRGQQVTLSCSPISGHRSVSWYQQTPGQGLQFLFEYFSETQRNKGNFPGRFSGRQFSNSRSEMNVSTLELGDSALYLCASSVIIGQENYGYTFGSGTRLTVV.

In this sample, this clonotype turned up many times. The V gene is TRBV5-1, the J gene TRBJ1-5; the D gene is possibly TRBD1 (5 bases). Germline-derived CDR1 and CDR2 are SGHRS and YFSETQ. Trimming left V 0 bases short and J 6 bases short, with 7 bases between. The CDR3 loop spans 13 amino acids. In DNA form, the CDR3 reads TGCGCCAGCAGCTTGGAAGGGGTTCAGCCCCAGCATTTT. Amino acid sequence: CASSLEGVQPQHF.

In this sample, this clonotype turned up many times. The chain employs TRBV15 and TRBJ1-6; the D is unclear. Germline lookup yields CDR1 LNHNV and CDR2 YYDKDF (reference sequence). The CDR3 sequence is 15 residues long. Trimming removed 0 bases at V and 9 bases at J, with 12 bases between. The CDR3 DNA reads as TGTGCCACCAGCAGAGATCCCGTGGGAGTTTCACCCCTCCACTTT. Translating it yields CATSRDPVGVSPLHF. Full variable domain (outside the CDR3, taken from reference TRBV15 and TRBJ1-6): DAMVIQNPRYQVTQFGKPVTLSCSQTLNHNVMYWYQQKSSQAPKLLFHYYDKDFNNEADTPDNFQSRRPNTSFCFLDIRSPGLGDTAMYLCATSRDPVGVSPLHFGNGTRLTVT.

This clonotype has a handful of counts. This chain joins TRBV18 and TRBJ2-7; 7 positions agree with TRBD1. V lost 6 bases, J lost 4 bases, and 15 bases stayed unmatched. Germline CDR1 and CDR2: KGHSH and LQKENI. This CDR3 spans 16 amino acids. The CDR3 here is CASSPSNRGSGYEQYF. CDR3 coding DNA: TGTGCCAGCTCCCCATCAAACAGGGGATCGGGGTACGAGCAGTACTTC.

This clonotype occurred many times. The CDR3 nucleotides read TGTGCCAGTAGTAAAGACAGGGCCACTGAAGCTTTCTTT. This gives the protein CASSKDRATEAFF. This rearrangement joins TRBV19 to TRBJ1-1, with 7 bases identical to TRBD1. The J segment lost 4 bases and the V segment lost 4 bases, leaving 3 bases of the junction unmatched. This CDR3 is 13 amino acids long. Germline V gene data show CDR1 as LNHDA and CDR2 as SQIVND (reference sequence).